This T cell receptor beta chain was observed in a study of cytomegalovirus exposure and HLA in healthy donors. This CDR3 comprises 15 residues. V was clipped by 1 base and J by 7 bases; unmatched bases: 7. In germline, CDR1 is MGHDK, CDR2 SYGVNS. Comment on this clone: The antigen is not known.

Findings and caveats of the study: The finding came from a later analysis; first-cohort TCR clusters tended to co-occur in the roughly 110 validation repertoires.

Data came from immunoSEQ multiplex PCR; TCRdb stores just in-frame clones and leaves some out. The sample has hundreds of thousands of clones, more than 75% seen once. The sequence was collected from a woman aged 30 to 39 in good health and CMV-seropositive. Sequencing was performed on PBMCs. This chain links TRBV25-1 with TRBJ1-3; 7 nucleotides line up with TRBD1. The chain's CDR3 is CASSEFAGQRNTIYF. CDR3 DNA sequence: TGTGCCAGCAGTGAATTCGCGGGACAGCGGAACACCATATATTTT.